The next 4 T cell receptor beta chains were all read from a single sample in a study of T cells in Graves' hyperthyroidism and ophthalmopathy. The source material, RNA transcripts, was used to amplify TCR beta CDR3 regions. The HTBI set primed first-round TCR CDR3 RT-PCR. One entry per CDR3 protein, called by TCRdb with MiXCR from the multiplex PCR reads. The sample has 300,000 to 350,000 distinct CDR3 sequences; 18% are singletons. Sequencing was performed on blood. These receptors all stem from a woman aged 40 to 50 with Graves' ophthalmopathy.

This clonotype was observed many times. V usage is TRBV28 and J usage is TRBJ2-2, with 8 bases that match TRBD1. The CDR3 has 17 residues. The V and J ends lost 7 bases and 3 bases, in that order; junction bases with no gene match: 13. The germline V gene has CDR1 MDHEN and CDR2 SYDVKM. The CDR3 sequence: CASTGQGATWDTGELFF. CDR3 sequence (DNA): TGTGCCAGCACAGGACAGGGAGCCACCTGGGACACCGGGGAGCTGTTTTTT.

This sequence joins TRBV20-1 and TRBJ2-5; 8 nucleotides agree with TRBD1. The CDR3 has 15 amino acids. V trimming: 6 bases; J trimming: 5 bases; junction bases outside the gene matches: 14. Germline CDR1 DFQATT, CDR2 SNEGSKA (reference sequence). DNA of the CDR3: TGCAGTGCCAACAATCCCGCAGGGGGCGGGGAGACCCAGTACTTC. Residues: CSANNPAGGGETQYF.

This clonotype was counted many times. This chain links TRBV19 with TRBJ1-1; a possible D gene is TRBD1 (5 bases). The CDR3 is 15 amino acids. Germline V gene sequence: CDR1 LNHDA, CDR2 SQIVND (reference sequence). The ends were cut back, 7 bases at V and 0 bases at J, with 15 bases in the middle. CDR3: CASNGQGGVNTEAFF. The CDR3 coding sequence is TGTGCCAGTAACGGGCAGGGTGGGGTGAACACTGAAGCTTTCTTT.

This clonotype was counted at least ten times. J is TRBJ2-1 and V is TRBV12-3 or TRBV12-4; 10 nucleotides agree with TRBD2. V gave up 4 bases and J gave up 4 bases; unmatched junction bases: 4. The CDR3 totals 15 residues. The CDR3 bases are TGTGCCAGCAGTTCCACAGCGGGAGGGTACAATGAGCAGTTCTTC. This translates into CASSSTAGGYNEQFF.